This passage covers 8 T cell receptor beta chains from one sample sequenced in a study of cytomegalovirus exposure and HLA in healthy donors. Vbeta (60) and Jbeta (13) primers were used in the PCR. TCRdb's table, derived via immunoSEQ multiplex PCR, lists solely in-frame clones and lacks some. The sample lists around 250,000 clones; about 86% were seen once. Sequencing was performed on PBMCs. These receptors came from a woman in her sixties or seventies in good health and CMV-seropositive.

The genes are TRBV7-9 and TRBJ2-7; possible D gene TRBD1, 5 bases. In germline, CDR1 is SEHNR, CDR2 FQNEAQ (reference sequence). Between the trimmed V and J ends, which lost 4 bases and 2 bases, there was a span of 15 bases. The CDR3 extends over 15 amino acids. This chain's CDR3 is CASSSLGALTYEQYF. CDR3 DNA: TGTGCCAGCAGCTCCCTAGGGGCCCTCACCTACGAGCAGTACTTC.

This rearrangement joins TRBV29-1 to TRBJ1-2; no clear D. CDR1 and CDR2 (germline): SQVTM, ANQGSEA. The CDR3 covers 12 residues. With 1 base removed from V and 8 bases from J, the gap between germline ends came to 11 bases. Here the CDR3 reads CSVEVSLRGYTF. The CDR3 DNA reads as TGCAGCGTTGAAGTGTCCCTTCGGGGCTACACCTTC.

The V gene is TRBV5-1, the J gene TRBJ1-4, with D hard to call. Germline V gene sequence: CDR1 SGHRS, CDR2 YFSETQ. The CDR3 has 13 residues. Trimming took 0 bases from V and 6 from J, leaving 6 bases between them. The CDR3 region has the DNA TGCGCCAGCAGCTTGGGTGGAGATGAAAAACTGTTTTTT. Amino acids: CASSLGGDEKLFF.

The chain couples TRBV28 to TRBJ1-1, with 11 bases identical to TRBD1. This CDR3 contains 13 residues. CDR1 is MDHEN and CDR2 is SYDVKM in the germline V gene. J lost 5 bases, V lost 6 bases, and 2 bases had no gene match. The CDR3, as DNA: TGTGCCAGCAGAGGACAGGGGGCGACTGAAGCTTTCTTT. It encodes CASRGQGATEAFF.

The chain links TRBV19 to TRBJ2-1; perhaps TRBD2 as D (5 bases). This CDR3 contains 13 residues. V was clipped by 2 bases and J by 10 bases, with 12 bases between them. Germline V CDR1 and CDR2: LNHDA, SQIVND (reference sequence). This CDR3 reads CASSIYKEREQFF. The CDR3 DNA reads as TGTGCCAGTAGTATATACAAGGAGCGGGAGCAGTTCTTC.

The chain combines TRBV11-2 with TRBJ2-2, with 13 bases fitting TRBD2. Germline values: CDR1 SGHAT, CDR2 FQNNGV. The CDR3 sequence is 16 residues long. The V gene end was trimmed by 4 bases and the J gene end by 3 bases; junction bases not matched to a gene: 2. The CDR3 spells CASSSGLAGYTGELFF. The CDR3 DNA reads TGTGCCAGCAGCTCGGGACTAGCGGGATACACCGGGGAGCTGTTTTTT.

This clone was recorded only once. The V call is TRBV7-2, the J call TRBJ1-2; TRBD1 agrees at 7 bases. The CDR3 is 14 amino acids. Losses at the gene ends were 1 base for V and 2 bases for J; bases not matched to a gene: 1. Germline V gene lookup returns CDR1 SGHTA and CDR2 FQGNSA. The CDR3 is CASSLGTGNYGYTF. Here the CDR3 DNA reads TGTGCCAGCAGCTTAGGGACAGGCAACTATGGCTACACCTTC.

The chain carries TRBV7-2 and TRBJ2-2, with 11 positions matching TRBD2. Trimming cost V 2 bases and J 1 base; bases outside gene matches: 6. CDR1 and CDR2 (germline): SGHTA, FQGNSA. The CDR3 covers 18 residues. The CDR3 DNA sequence: TGTGCCAGCAGCTTAATAGCGGGAGGGCGGGGGAACACCGGGGAGCTGTTTTTT. Translated: CASSLIAGGRGNTGELFF.